These T cell receptor beta chains were read from a single sample in a study of identical twins. MiXCR, run by TCRdb on the 5' RACE reads, gives a single entry per CDR3 protein. The profile covers 450,000 or so distinct CDR3 sequences, with about 24% appearing a single time and about 2.7% taken by the ten largest. These same data were also listed under a study on T cells expressing NK-cell markers.

Sequencing was done on a sample of CD4+ T cells sorted from blood. The receptor source for this set is a woman between 18 and 30 years old in good health. CDR3s include the opening cysteine and the closing phenylalanine or tryptophan. A D gene is named only where the DNA matches it firmly. Rows may omit the clone size; those that give it use once, few, many or a size class.

NA	TRBV15	TRBJ2-7	TRBD1	TGTGCCACCAGCAAAGCGGGGGGACAGGGGGCCCACGAGCAGTACTTC	CATSKAGGQGAHEQYF
NA	TRBV20-1	TRBJ2-5	TRBD2	TGCAGTGCCGGGACTAGCCGGTTACTACAAGAGACCCAGTACTTC	CSAGTSRLLQETQYF
few	TRBV20-1	TRBJ2-1	NA	TGCAGTGCTAGCGATGTCCTAGGAGTCTACAATGAGCAGTTCTTC	CSASDVLGVYNEQFF
few	TRBV4-1	TRBJ2-1	NA	TGCGCCAGCAGCCAAGACCAACAGGGATCCAATGAGCAGTTCTTC	CASSQDQQGSNEQFF
NA	TRBV5-1	TRBJ2-2	NA	TGCGCCAGCAGCTTGGAGGGGCCGCACACCGGGGAGCTGTTTTTT	CASSLEGPHTGELFF
once	TRBV5-1	TRBJ1-1	NA	TGCGCCAGCAGCTTGGCCGGCGGGAAGGGCACTGAAGCTTTCTTT	CASSLAGGKGTEAFF
few	TRBV15	TRBJ1-5	NA	TGTGCCACCAGCAGAGCGCATAGCAATCAGCCCCAGCATTTT	CATSRAHSNQPQHF
NA	TRBV14	TRBJ1-1	TRBD1	TGTGCCAGCAGCCGACAGGGCGGCCACCTTGAAGCTTTCTTT	CASSRQGGHLEAFF
NA	TRBV11-3	TRBJ2-7	NA	TGTGCCAGCAGCCCCGTTGCGAGGGACCCCTACGAGCAGTACTTC	CASSPVARDPYEQYF
few	TRBV7-2	TRBJ2-1	TRBD1	TGTGCCAGCAGTCTTGACAGGGGGCGAAACAATGAGCAGTTCTTC	CASSLDRGRNNEQFF
few	TRBV3-1	TRBJ2-7	NA	TGTGCCAGCAGCCAAGATCATACAGGGAGGAGGGAGCAGTACTTC	CASSQDHTGRREQYF
NA	TRBV7-9	TRBJ1-1	NA	TGTGCCAGCAGCTTAGTGCTTGGGCCCCGACGGTCTTTCTTT	CASSLVLGPRRSFF
few	TRBV6-2/TRBV6-3	TRBJ2-7	NA	TGTGCCAGCAACCTATGGGAGCGGAGCTCCTACGAGCAGTACTTC	CASNLWERSSYEQYF
NA	TRBV20-1	TRBJ2-7	NA	TGCAGTGCTATCGCGACTGGCGGCGGGGAGCAGTACTTC	CSAIATGGGEQYF
few	TRBV5-1	TRBJ2-3	TRBD2	TGCGCCAGCAGCTTGGAGGCTAGCGGGAGCGTCACAGATACGCAGTATTTT	CASSLEASGSVTDTQYF
NA	TRBV20-1	TRBJ2-5	NA	TGCAGTGCTAGAGATGGCAGGGAGGTTCCAGAGACCCAGTACTTC	CSARDGREVPETQYF
few	TRBV5-1	TRBJ1-1	NA	TGCGCCAGCAGCCTGAGTCCCCTCACTGAAGCTTTCTTT	CASSLSPLTEAFF
NA	TRBV6-2/TRBV6-3	TRBJ2-3	NA	TGTGCCAGCAGTTATACCCAGCGGATGGATACGCAGTATTTT	CASSYTQRMDTQYF
few	TRBV20-1	TRBJ2-1	TRBD2	TGCAGTGCTAGCCCTGGGGAAGCGGGAGGTCGAAATGAGCAGTTCTTC	CSASPGEAGGRNEQFF
many	TRBV27	TRBJ2-7	NA	TGTGCCAGCAGTTTATACCCGGGACCGAGCTCCTACGAGCAGTACTTC	CASSLYPGPSSYEQYF
NA	TRBV7-9	TRBJ2-7	TRBD2	TGTGCCAGCGGGGCGGGAGGTAGCTACGAGCAGTACTTC	CASGAGGSYEQYF
few	TRBV12-3/TRBV12-4	TRBJ2-3	TRBD2	TGTGCCAGCAGTTCCAGGGAGGGGGATACGCAGTATTTT	CASSSREGDTQYF
few	TRBV20-1	TRBJ2-5	NA	TGCAGTGCTAATTCGTTGGCAGACCGCCAAGAGACCCAGTACTTC	CSANSLADRQETQYF
NA	TRBV7-2	TRBJ2-1	TRBD1	TGTGCCAGCAGCTTTGACAGGGGGGAGCACAATGAGCAGTTCTTC	CASSFDRGEHNEQFF
few	TRBV14	TRBJ2-1	TRBD2	TGTGCCAGCAGCCACCACGGTCTAGCGGGAGTCGTGCATGAGCAGTTCTTC	CASSHHGLAGVVHEQFF
NA	TRBV5-1	TRBJ2-1	NA	TGCGCCAGCAGCCGAGGGTCGGGACACCGCAATGAGCAGTTCTTC	CASSRGSGHRNEQFF
few	TRBV7-2	TRBJ2-7	TRBD2	TGTGCCAGCAGCTCCATGGGTAGCGGGGTTACCTACGAGCAGTACTTC	CASSSMGSGVTYEQYF
NA	TRBV11-2	TRBJ2-5	TRBD1	TGTGCCAGCAGCTTCAAAGGGGGCGGGGAGACCCAGTACTTC	CASSFKGGGETQYF
NA	TRBV12-3/TRBV12-4	TRBJ2-5	NA	TGTGCCAGCAGCCCTTGGATGAAAGAGACCCAGTACTTC	CASSPWMKETQYF
few	TRBV7-8	TRBJ2-1	NA	TGTGCCAGCAGCTCCATCGCAGACGATGAGCAGTTCTTC	CASSSIADDEQFF
NA	TRBV15	TRBJ2-5	TRBD2	TGTGCCACCAGCAGACTACTAGCGGAAGGCGAGACCCAGTACTTC	CATSRLLAEGETQYF
NA	TRBV5-4	TRBJ2-3	TRBD2	TGTGCCAGCAGCCTGGCAGGGAGGGTTGCAGATACGCAGTATTTT	CASSLAGRVADTQYF